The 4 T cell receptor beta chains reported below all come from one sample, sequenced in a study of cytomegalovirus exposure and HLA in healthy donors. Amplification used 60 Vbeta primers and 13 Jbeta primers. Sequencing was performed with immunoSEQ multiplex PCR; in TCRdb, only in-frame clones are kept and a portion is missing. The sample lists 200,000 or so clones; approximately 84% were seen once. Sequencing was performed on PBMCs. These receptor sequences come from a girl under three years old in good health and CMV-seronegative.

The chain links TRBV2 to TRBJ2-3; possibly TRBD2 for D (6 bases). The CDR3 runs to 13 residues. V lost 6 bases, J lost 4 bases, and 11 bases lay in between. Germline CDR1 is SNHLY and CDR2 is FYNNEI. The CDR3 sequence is CASRGGYPDTQYF. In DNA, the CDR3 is TGTGCCAGCAGGGGAGGATATCCAGATACGCAGTATTTT.

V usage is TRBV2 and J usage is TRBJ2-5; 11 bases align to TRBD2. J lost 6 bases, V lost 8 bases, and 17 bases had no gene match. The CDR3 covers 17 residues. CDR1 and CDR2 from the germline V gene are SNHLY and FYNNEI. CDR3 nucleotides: TGTGCCAGCGGGGGGGCTGGTAGCGGGAGGGCCGGAAAGACCCAGTACTTC. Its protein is CASGGAGSGRAGKTQYF.

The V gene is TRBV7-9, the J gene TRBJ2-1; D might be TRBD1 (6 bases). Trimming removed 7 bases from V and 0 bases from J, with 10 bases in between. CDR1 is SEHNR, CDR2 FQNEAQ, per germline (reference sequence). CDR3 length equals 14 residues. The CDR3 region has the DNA TGTGCCAGCAATCAGGGGAGCTCCTACAATGAGCAGTTCTTC. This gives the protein CASNQGSSYNEQFF.

For the CDR3, the DNA is TGTGCCAGCAGCCAGGGACAGGCCACCGGGGAGCTGTTTTTT. Translated: CASSQGQATGELFF. The chain is built from TRBV5-4 and TRBJ2-2, with 8 bases that match TRBD1. CDR1 and CDR2 from the germline V gene are SGHNT and YYREEE (reference sequence). After removal of 4 bases from V and 4 bases from J, the junction contained 3 bases not matched to a gene. The CDR3 runs to 14 residues.